This T cell receptor (beta chain) was captured by sequencing in a study of T-cell reconstitution after alpha-beta-depleted transplantation in children. Germline CDR1 is KGHSH and CDR2 is LQKENI. This CDR3 comprises 15 residues. V lost 5 bases and J 4 bases, leaving 15 bases between the germline ends. This sample's TCRbeta library carried unique molecular identifier barcodes. TCRdb redid the calling of the PCR reads with MiXCR, one entry per CDR3 protein. The sample holds approximately 510,000 distinct CDR3 sequences, 15% to 20% seen once. The material sequenced was PBMCs from the stem cell graft donor, taken from the stem cell graft. V usage is TRBV18 and J usage is TRBJ2-1, with a possible D match to TRBD2 (6 bases). This sequence was found in a human donor who donated a stem cell graft to a child with acute lymphoblastic leukemia. In DNA form, the CDR3 reads TGTGCCAGCTCATCTGGGGGTAGCGGATACAATGAGCAGTTCTTC. This encodes CASSSGGSGYNEQFF.